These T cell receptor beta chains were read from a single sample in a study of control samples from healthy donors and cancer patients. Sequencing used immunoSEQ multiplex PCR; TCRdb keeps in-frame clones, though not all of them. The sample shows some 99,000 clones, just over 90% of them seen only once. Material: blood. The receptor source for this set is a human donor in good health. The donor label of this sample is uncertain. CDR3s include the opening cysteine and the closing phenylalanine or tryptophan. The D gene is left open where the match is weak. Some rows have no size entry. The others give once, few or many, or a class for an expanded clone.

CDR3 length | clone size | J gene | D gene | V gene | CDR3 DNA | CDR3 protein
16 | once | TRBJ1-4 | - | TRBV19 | TGTGCCAGTAGTATCCGGGGGACTGCAACTAATGAAAAACTGTTTTTT | CASSIRGTATNEKLFF
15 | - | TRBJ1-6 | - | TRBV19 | TGTGCCAGCGAAATACGGGCAGGGGTAACTTCACCCCTCCACTTT | CASEIRAGVTSPLHF
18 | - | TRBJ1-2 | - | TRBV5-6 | TGTGCCAGCAGCCGCCGACGGGGGGCGGACATAATGGGCTATGGCTACACCTTC | CASSRRRGADIMGYGYTF
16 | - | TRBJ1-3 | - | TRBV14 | TGTGCCAGCAGTTACAATATCGGGGGACTTGGAAACACCATATATTTT | CASSYNIGGLGNTIYF
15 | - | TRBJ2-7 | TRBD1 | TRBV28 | TGTGCCAGCAGTATACCGGGACAGTTAAGCTACGAGCAGTACTTC | CASSIPGQLSYEQYF
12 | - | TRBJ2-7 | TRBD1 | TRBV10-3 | TGTGCCATCAGTACAGGGGGCGACGAGCAGTACTTC | CAISTGGDEQYF
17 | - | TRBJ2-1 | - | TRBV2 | TGTGCCAGCAGGGGACTTACAGGGTCCAGCTCCTACAATGAGCAGTTCTTC | CASRGLTGSSSYNEQFF
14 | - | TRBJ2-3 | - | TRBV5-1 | TGCGCCAGCAGCTTGGCAGGCCGCACAGATACGCAGTATTTT | CASSLAGRTDTQYF
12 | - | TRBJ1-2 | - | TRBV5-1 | TGCGCCAGCAGTTTCTCTCAGAGGGGCTACACCTTC | CASSFSQRGYTF
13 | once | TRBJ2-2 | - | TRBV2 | TGTGCCAGCAGGAGGGAGATGGCCGGGGAGCTGTTTTTT | CASRREMAGELFF
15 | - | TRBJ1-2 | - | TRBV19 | TGTGCCAGTAGCCTCCTCGGGCTCGAAATGGCCGGCTACACCTTC | CASSLLGLEMAGYTF
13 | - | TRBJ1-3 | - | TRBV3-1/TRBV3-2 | TGTGCCAGCAGCCAAGATCATTCCAACACCATATATTTT | CASSQDHSNTIYF
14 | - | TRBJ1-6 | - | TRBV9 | TGTGCCAGCAGCGAGGACAGCGACCATTCACCCCTCCACTTT | CASSEDSDHSPLHF
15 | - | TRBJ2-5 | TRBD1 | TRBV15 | TGTGCCACCAGCCCCATCAAAGACAGGGGAGAGACCCAGTACTTC | CATSPIKDRGETQYF
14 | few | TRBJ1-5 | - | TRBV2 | TGTGCCAGCAGTGTAGAGAGGGGAAATCAGCCCCAGCATTTT | CASSVERGNQPQHF
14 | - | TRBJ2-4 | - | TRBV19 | TGTGCCAGCGGTGGAGGGGGGGCCAAAAACATTCAGTACTTC | CASGGGGAKNIQYF
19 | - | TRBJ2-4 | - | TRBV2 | TGTGCCAGCAGTGAAGGTTTACAGGATTTTGGGGTCGCCAAAAACATTCAGTACTTC | CASSEGLQDFGVAKNIQYF
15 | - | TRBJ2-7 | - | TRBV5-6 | TGTGCCAGCAGCTTGTCTCCTCGTGGGGGGCTCGAGCAGTACTTC | CASSLSPRGGLEQYF
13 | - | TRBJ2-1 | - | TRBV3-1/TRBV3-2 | TGTGCCAGCAGCCAAGGGTCCTACAATGAGCAGTTCTTC | CASSQGSYNEQFF
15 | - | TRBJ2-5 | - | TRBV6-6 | TGTGCCAGCAGTTATCCCGATGGAGGGTTAGAGACCCAGTACTTC | CASSYPDGGLETQYF
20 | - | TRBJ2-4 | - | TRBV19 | TGTGCCAGTAGTATTATGACGGAGGGGGCTTATTCCCTAGCCAAAAACATTCAGTACTTC | CASSIMTEGAYSLAKNIQYF
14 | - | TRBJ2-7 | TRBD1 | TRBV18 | TGTGCCAGCTCACCGGGACAGTTAACCTACGAGCAGTACTTC | CASSPGQLTYEQYF
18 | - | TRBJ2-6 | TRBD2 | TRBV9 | TGTGCCAGCAGCGCACGGTCCTTCGGGGGGGCTGGGGCCAACGTCCTGACTTTC | CASSARSFGGAGANVLTF
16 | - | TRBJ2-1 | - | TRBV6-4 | TGTGCCAGCAGTCCCCACGGGGGAGGTCGGGGTGATGAGCAGTTCTTC | CASSPHGGGRGDEQFF
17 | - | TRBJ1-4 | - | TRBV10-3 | TGTGCCATCAGTGAGCGATGGGGGGCCCCGCAAAATGAAAAACTGTTTTTT | CAISERWGAPQNEKLFF
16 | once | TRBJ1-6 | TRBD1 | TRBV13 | TGTGCCAGCAGCTCGAGACAGGGTGGAGGAAATTCACCCCTCCACTTT | CASSSRQGGGNSPLHF
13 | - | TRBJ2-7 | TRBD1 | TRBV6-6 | TGTGCCAGCAGTCGGGACAGGGCGGACGAGCAGTACTTC | CASSRDRADEQYF
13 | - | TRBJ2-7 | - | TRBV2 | TGTGCCAGCAGTGTGAAACGTTACTACGAGCAGTACTTC | CASSVKRYYEQYF
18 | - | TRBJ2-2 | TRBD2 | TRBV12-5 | TGTGCTAGTGGTTCCCCTAGCGGGGGGGCGGGAATCACCGGGGAGCTGTTTTTT | CASGSPSGGAGITGELFF
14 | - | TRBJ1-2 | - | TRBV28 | TGTGCCAGCAGTTTAACCTTCCCGGCGGATGGCTACACCTTC | CASSLTFPADGYTF
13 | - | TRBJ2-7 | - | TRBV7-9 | TGTGCCAGCAGCTTAGGGGTGAGCTACGAGCAGTACTTC | CASSLGVSYEQYF
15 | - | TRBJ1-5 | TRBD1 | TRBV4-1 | TGCGCCAGCAGCCAAGGACAGGGGGCGTTAAGCCCCCAGCATTTT | CASSQGQGALSPQHF
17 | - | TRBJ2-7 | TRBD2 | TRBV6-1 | TGTGCCAGCAGTGAAGGGAGACTAGCGGGGGGGCACTACGAGCAGTACTTC | CASSEGRLAGGHYEQYF
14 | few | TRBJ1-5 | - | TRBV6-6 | TGTGCCAGCAGGGGGGGACACCCCAATCAGCCCCAGCATTTT | CASRGGHPNQPQHF
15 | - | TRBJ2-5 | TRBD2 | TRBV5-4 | TGTGCCAGCAGCGAACTAGCGGGGGGAAAAGAGACCCAGTACTTC | CASSELAGGKETQYF
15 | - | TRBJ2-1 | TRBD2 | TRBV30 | TGTGCCTGGAGTGTATCACTAGCGGGGACCGGTGGGCAGTTCTTC | CAWSVSLAGTGGQFF
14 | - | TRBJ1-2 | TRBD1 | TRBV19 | TGTGCCAGTAGGGGAGGGACAGGGTTCTATGGCTACACCTTC | CASRGGTGFYGYTF
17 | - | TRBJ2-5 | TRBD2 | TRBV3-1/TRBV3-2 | TGTGCCAGCGCCCCGGGCCAGCGGGGGGGCCGAGGGGAGACCCAGTACTTC | CASAPGQRGGRGETQYF
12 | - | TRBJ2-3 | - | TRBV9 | TGTGCCAGCAGCGTAGTAACAGATACGCAGTATTTT | CASSVVTDTQYF
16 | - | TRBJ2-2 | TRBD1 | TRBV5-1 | TGCGCCAGCAGCCTAGACAGGGGGTTATCGACCGGGGAGCTGTTTTTT | CASSLDRGLSTGELFF
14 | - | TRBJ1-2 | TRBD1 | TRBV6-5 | TGTGCCAGCAGTTCCCGGGACAGGTTCTCTGGCTACACCTTC | CASSSRDRFSGYTF
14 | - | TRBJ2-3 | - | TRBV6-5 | TGTGCCAGCAGTTCGCTTCTAAGCACAGATACGCAGTATTTT | CASSSLLSTDTQYF
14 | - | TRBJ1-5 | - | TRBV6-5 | TGTGCCAGCAGTTACGGTCAGGGAAATCAGCCCCAGCATTTT | CASSYGQGNQPQHF
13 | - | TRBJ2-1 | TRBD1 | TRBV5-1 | TGCGCCAGCAGTCCTAAGGGGGCCAATGAGCAGTTCTTC | CASSPKGANEQFF